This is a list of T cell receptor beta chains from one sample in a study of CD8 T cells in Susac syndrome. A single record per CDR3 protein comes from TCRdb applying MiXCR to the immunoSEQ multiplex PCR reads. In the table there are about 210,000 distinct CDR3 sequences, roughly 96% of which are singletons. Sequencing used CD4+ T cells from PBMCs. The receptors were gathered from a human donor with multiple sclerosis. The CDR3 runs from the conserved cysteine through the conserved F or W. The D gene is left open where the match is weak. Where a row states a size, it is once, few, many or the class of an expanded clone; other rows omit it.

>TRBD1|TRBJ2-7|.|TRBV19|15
CASALRGTGVYEQYF
TGTGCCAGTGCGCTAAGGGGGACAGGGGTCTACGAGCAGTACTTC
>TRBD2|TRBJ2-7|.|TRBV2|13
CASSEREGHEQYF
TGTGCCAGCAGTGAGCGGGAGGGCCACGAGCAGTACTTC
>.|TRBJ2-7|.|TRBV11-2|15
CASSLVFSQRGEQYF
TGTGCCAGCAGCTTAGTTTTTTCACAAAGGGGGGAGCAGTACTTC
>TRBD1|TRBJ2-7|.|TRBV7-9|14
CASSSGQDAYEQYF
TGTGCCAGCAGCTCGGGACAGGACGCCTACGAGCAGTACTTC
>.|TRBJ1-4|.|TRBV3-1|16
CASSRHQLATNEKLFF
TGTGCCAGCAGCCGACACCAACTAGCAACTAATGAAAAACTGTTTTTT
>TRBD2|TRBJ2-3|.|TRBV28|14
CASSPTAGGGTQYF
TGTGCCAGCAGTCCCACCGCGGGGGGAGGTACGCAGTATTTT
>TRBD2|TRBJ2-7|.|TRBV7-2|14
CASSLDSGSHEQYF
TGTGCCAGCAGCTTAGATAGCGGGAGCCACGAGCAGTACTTC
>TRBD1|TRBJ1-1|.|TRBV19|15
CASAGTGDMNTEAFF
TGTGCCAGTGCAGGGACAGGAGATATGAACACTGAAGCTTTCTTT
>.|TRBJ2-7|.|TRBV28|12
CASSLPTTKQYF
TGTGCCAGCAGTTTACCTACTACCAAGCAGTACTTC
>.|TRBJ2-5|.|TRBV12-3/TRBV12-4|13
CASSFRGSETQYF
TGTGCCAGCAGTTTCCGGGGGTCGGAGACCCAGTACTTC
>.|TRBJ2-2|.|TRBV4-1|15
CASSQVTGWAGELFF
TGCGCCAGCAGCCAAGTAACAGGGTGGGCCGGGGAGCTGTTTTTT
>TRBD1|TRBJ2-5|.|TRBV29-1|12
CSTRQGPETQYF
TGCAGCACCCGACAGGGACCAGAGACCCAGTACTTC
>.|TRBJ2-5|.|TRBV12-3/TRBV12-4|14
CASTTNLRGETQYF
TGTGCCAGCACCACGAATCTGAGGGGCGAGACCCAGTACTTC
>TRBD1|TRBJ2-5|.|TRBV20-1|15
CSARGDRGRVETQYF
TGCAGTGCCCGCGGGGACAGGGGGCGCGTGGAGACCCAGTACTTC
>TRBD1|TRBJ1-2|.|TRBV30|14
CAFQDRGRIYGYTF
TGTGCCTTCCAAGACAGGGGGCGCATCTATGGCTACACCTTC
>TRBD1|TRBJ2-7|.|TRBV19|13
CASSIQGAYEQYF
TGTGCCAGTAGTATACAGGGGGCGTACGAGCAGTACTTC
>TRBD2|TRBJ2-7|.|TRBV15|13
CATSSRTSGEQYF
TGTGCCACCAGCAGTAGGACTAGCGGGGAGCAGTACTTC
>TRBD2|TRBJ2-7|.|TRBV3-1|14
CASSIRRENYEQYF
TGTGCCAGCAGCATCCGGCGGGAGAACTACGAGCAGTACTTC
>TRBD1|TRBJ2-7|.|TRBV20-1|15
CSARVGQGSLGEQYF
TGCAGTGCTAGAGTAGGACAGGGTTCGTTGGGCGAGCAGTACTTC
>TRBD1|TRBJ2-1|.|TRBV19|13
CASRADRGNEQFF
TGTGCCAGTAGGGCAGACAGGGGCAATGAGCAGTTCTTC
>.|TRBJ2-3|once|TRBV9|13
CASSVEWADTQYF
TGTGCCAGCAGCGTAGAGTGGGCAGATACGCAGTATTTT
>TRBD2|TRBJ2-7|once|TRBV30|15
CAWSVLLAGAGEQYF
TGTGCCTGGAGTGTACTACTAGCGGGAGCAGGCGAGCAGTACTTC
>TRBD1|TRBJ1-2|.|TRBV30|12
CAWTGGEGGYTF
TGTGCCTGGACAGGGGGCGAGGGTGGCTACACCTTC
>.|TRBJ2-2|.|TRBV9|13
CASSIREDGELFF
TGTGCCAGCAGCATCCGGGAAGACGGGGAGCTGTTTTTT
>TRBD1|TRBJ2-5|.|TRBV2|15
CASSENGQGVETQYF
TGTGCCAGCAGTGAAAATGGACAGGGGGTAGAGACCCAGTACTTC
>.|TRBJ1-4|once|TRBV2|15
CASSTEAAANEKLFF
TGTGCCAGCAGTACAGAAGCGGCGGCTAATGAAAAACTGTTTTTT
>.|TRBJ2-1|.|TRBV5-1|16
CASSLGQGIGYNEQFF
TGCGCCAGCAGCTTGGGGCAGGGTATTGGTTACAATGAGCAGTTCTTC
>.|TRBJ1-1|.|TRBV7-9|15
CASSNTVRRGTEAFF
TGTGCCAGCAGCAACACAGTGCGCAGAGGAACTGAAGCTTTCTTT
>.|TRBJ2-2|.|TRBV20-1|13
CSARAGNKGELFF
TGCAGTGCTAGAGCGGGGAATAAGGGGGAGCTGTTTTTT
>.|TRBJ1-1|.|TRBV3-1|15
CASSQRTVVGTEAFF
TGTGCCAGCAGCCAAAGGACAGTGGTGGGCACTGAAGCTTTCTTT